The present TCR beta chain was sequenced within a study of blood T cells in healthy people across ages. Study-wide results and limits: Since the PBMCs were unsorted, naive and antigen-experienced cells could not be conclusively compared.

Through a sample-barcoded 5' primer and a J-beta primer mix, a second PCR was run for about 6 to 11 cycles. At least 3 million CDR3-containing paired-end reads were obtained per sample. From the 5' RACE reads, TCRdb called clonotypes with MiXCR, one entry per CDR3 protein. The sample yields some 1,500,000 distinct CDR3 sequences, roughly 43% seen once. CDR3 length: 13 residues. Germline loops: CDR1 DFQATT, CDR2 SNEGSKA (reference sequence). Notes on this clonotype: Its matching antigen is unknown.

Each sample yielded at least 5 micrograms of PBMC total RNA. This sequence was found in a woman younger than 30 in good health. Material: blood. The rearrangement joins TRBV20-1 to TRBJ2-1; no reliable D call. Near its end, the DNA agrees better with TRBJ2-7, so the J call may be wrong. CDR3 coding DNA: TGCAGTGCTCGACCGAACTCCTACAATGAGCAGTACTTC. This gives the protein CSARPNSYNEQYF.